One sample yielded the 3 T cell receptor beta chains listed below, sequenced in a study of Graves' ophthalmopathy and Graves' hyperthyroidism. The authors amplified TCR beta CDR3 regions from RNA transcripts. First-round RT-PCR used HTBI primers; second-round multiplex PCR followed. TCRdb reprocessed the multiplex PCR reads with MiXCR, giving one entry per CDR3 protein. The top ten clones hold 11% of a sample with around 1.1 million distinct CDR3 sequences, 35% to 40% of them seen once. Material: peripheral blood or thyroid tissue (not recorded which). The receptors stem from an adult man with Graves' hyperthyroidism.

In nucleotides, the CDR3 is TGTGCCAGCAGCTTAGAGTACCATTTGAGGGACAAGAATTCACCCCTCCACTTT. Its protein is CASSLEYHLRDKNSPLHF. The rearrangement uses TRBV7-2 and TRBJ1-6; weak D call: TRBD1 (6 bases). The CDR3 contains 18 residues. V shed 1 base and J shed 7 bases, with 20 bases lying between them. Germline assignment: CDR1 SGHTA and CDR2 FQGNSA.

The rearrangement uses TRBV5-1 and TRBJ1-5; D unresolved. V lost 5 bases and J 0 bases, leaving 12 bases between the germline ends. The CDR3 contains 15 residues. Germline loops: CDR1 SGHRS, CDR2 YFSETQ. The chain's CDR3 is CASREGPYSNQPQHF. The CDR3 DNA sequence: TGCGCCAGCAGGGAAGGACCATATAGCAATCAGCCCCAGCATTTT.

This clonotype was picked up many times. This chain joins TRBV15 and TRBJ2-6; 7 nucleotides agree with TRBD1. The J segment lost 3 bases and the V segment lost 0 bases, leaving 5 bases of the junction unmatched. The length of the CDR3 is 17 residues. CDR1 LNHNV and CDR2 YYDKDF come from the germline V gene (reference sequence). In nucleotides, the CDR3 is TGTGCCACCAGCAGAGAGAGAGGGGGCGGTGGGGCCAACGTCCTGACTTTC. Translated: CATSRERGGGGANVLTF.